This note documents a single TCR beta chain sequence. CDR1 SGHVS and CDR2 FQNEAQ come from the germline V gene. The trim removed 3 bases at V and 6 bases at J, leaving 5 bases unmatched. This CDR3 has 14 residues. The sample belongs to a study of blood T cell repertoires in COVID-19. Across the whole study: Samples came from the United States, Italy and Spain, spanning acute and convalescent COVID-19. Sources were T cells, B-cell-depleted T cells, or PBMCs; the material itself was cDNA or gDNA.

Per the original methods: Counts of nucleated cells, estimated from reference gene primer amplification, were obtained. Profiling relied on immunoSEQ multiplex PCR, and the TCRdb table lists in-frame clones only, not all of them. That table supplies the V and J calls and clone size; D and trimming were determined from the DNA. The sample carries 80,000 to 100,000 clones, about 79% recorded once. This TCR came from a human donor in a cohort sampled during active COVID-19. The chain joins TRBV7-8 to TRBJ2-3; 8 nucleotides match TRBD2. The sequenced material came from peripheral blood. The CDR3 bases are TGTGCCAGCAGCTTTGGCGGGGGGTGGGATACGCAGTATTTT. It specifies CASSFGGGWDTQYF.